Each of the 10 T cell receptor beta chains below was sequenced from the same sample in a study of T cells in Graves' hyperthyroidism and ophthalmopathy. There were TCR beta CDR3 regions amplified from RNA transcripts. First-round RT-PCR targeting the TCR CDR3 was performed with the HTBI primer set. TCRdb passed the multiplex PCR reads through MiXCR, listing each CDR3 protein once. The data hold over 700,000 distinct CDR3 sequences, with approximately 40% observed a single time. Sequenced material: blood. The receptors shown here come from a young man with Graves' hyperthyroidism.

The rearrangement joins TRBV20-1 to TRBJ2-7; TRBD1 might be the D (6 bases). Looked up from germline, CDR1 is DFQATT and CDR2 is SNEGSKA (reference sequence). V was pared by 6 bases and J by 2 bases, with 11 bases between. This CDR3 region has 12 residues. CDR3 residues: CSALTGPYEQYF. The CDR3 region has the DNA TGCAGTGCCCTAACAGGGCCCTACGAGCAGTACTTC.

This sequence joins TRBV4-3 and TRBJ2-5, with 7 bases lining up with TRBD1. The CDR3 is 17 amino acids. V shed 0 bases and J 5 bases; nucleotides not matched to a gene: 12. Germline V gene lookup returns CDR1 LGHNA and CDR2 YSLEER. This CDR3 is CASSQEVQGLRVETQYF. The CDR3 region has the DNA TGCGCCAGCAGCCAAGAAGTACAGGGGTTGCGCGTGGAGACCCAGTACTTC.

The CDR3 bases are TGTGCCAGCAGCCAATCTTCCAGCGGGGGCCCGGGGACCCAGTACTTC. Residues: CASSQSSSGGPGTQYF. The chain couples TRBV14 to TRBJ2-5; TRBD2 matches at 8 bases. Germline lookup yields CDR1 SGHDN and CDR2 FVKESK. The CDR3 runs to 16 residues. V gave up 2 bases and J gave up 7 bases; unmatched junction bases: 12.

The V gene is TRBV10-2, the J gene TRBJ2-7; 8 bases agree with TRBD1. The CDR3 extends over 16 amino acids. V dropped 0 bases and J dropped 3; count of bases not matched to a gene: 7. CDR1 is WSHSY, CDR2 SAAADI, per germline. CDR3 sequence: CASSESGQDFFYEQYF. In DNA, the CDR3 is TGCGCCAGCAGTGAGTCGGGACAGGATTTTTTCTACGAGCAGTACTTC.

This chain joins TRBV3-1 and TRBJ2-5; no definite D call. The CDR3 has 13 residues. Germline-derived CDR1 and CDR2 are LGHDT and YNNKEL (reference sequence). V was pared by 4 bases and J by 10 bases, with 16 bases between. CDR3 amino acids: CASSRPTSKDQYF. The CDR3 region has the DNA TGTGCCAGCAGCCGGCCTACCTCAAAGGACCAGTACTTC.

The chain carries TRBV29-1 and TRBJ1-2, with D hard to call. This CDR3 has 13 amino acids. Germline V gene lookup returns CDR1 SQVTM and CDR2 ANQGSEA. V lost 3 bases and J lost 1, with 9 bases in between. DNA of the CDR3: TGCAGCGTTGAGGTGGCCAGTAACTATGGCTACACCTTC. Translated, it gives CSVEVASNYGYTF.

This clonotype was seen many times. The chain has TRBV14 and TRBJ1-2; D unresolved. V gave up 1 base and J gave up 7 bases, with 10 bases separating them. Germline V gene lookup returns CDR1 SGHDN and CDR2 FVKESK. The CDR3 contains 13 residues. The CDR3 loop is CASSQATAFGYTF. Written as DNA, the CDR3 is TGTGCCAGCAGCCAAGCCACAGCATTTGGCTACACCTTC.

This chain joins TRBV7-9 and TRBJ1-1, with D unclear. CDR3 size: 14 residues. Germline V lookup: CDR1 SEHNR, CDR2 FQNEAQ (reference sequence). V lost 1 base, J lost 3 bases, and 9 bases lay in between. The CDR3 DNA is TGTGCCAGCAGCTTAGGGCAGACCGACACTGAAGCTTTCTTT. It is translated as CASSLGQTDTEAFF.

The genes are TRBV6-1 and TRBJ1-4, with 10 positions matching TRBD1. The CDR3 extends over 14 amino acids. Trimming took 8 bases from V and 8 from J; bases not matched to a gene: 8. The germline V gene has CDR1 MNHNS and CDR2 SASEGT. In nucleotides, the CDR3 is TGTGCCAGCTTAAGGGACAGGGGAATGGAAAAACTGTTTTTT. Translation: CASLRDRGMEKLFF.

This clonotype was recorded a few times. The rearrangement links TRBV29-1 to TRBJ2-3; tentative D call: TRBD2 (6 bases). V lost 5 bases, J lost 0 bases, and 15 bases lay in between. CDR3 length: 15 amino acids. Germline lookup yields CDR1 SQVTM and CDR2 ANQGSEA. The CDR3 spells CSVFGWDSSTDTQYF. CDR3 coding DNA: TGCAGCGTTTTCGGATGGGACTCTAGCACAGATACGCAGTATTTT.